These T cell receptor beta chains were read from a single sample in a study of blood T cells in healthy people across ages. TCRdb processed the 5' RACE reads anew with MiXCR; each CDR3 protein has one entry. The repertoire holds about 500,000 distinct CDR3 sequences, with about 24% as singletons. The data also belong to a second study, concerning T cells of mothers and their children.

Material: blood. Receptors were obtained from a boy younger than 18 in good health. The CDR3 runs from the conserved cysteine through the conserved F or W. The D gene is left open where the match is weak. The listing skips clone size in some rows; elsewhere it reads once, few, many or a size class.

TRBJ2-1 TRBV20-1 TRBD2 15 NA CSARTTSGGYNEQFF TGCAGTGCTAGGACGACTAGCGGGGGCTACAATGAGCAGTTCTTC
TRBJ2-3 TRBV7-2 TRBD2 15 NA CASSSLTSGTDTQYF TGTGCCAGCAGCTCTCTAACTAGCGGAACAGATACGCAGTATTTT
TRBJ2-4 TRBV20-1 TRBD2 13 few CSTRWEGKNIQYF TGCAGTACTAGGTGGGAGGGCAAAAACATTCAGTACTTC
TRBJ1-5 TRBV6-1 NA 15 NA CASSDRLGGNQPQHF TGTGCCAGCAGTGATCGACTGGGGGGCAATCAGCCCCAGCATTTT
TRBJ2-2 TRBV12-3/TRBV12-4 TRBD1 15 few CASSLDRGRGGELFF TGTGCCAGCAGCCTGGACAGGGGCAGGGGCGGGGAGCTGTTTTTT
TRBJ2-2 TRBV11-2 NA 16 few CASSLNTGSNTGELFF TGTGCCAGCAGCTTAAACACAGGGTCCAACACCGGGGAGCTGTTTTTT
TRBJ2-5 TRBV27 NA 16 NA CASSFRDTPSWETQYF TGTGCCAGCAGTTTCCGGGACACTCCCTCTTGGGAGACCCAGTACTTC
TRBJ2-5 TRBV7-8 TRBD2 15 few CASSRGLAGAETQYF TGTGCCAGCAGCCGGGGACTAGCGGGGGCGGAGACCCAGTACTTC
TRBJ1-1 TRBV4-3 NA 15 NA CASSQERVMNTEAFF TGCGCCAGCAGCCAAGAGAGGGTCATGAACACTGAAGCTTTCTTT
TRBJ2-5 TRBV18 NA 14 NA CASSTGREEGTQYF TGTGCCAGCTCAACAGGCAGGGAAGAGGGGACCCAGTACTTC